One sample yielded the 15 T cell receptor beta chains listed below, sequenced in a study of T cells in Graves' hyperthyroidism and ophthalmopathy. TCR beta CDR3 sequences were amplified from RNA transcripts. HTBI primers were employed in a first-round RT-PCR of the TCR CDR3. MiXCR, applied by TCRdb to the multiplex PCR reads, yields one record per CDR3 protein. The sample holds 200,000 to 250,000 distinct CDR3 sequences; about 16% are singletons and the top ten take about 29%. Sequenced material: blood. The receptors were sampled from a woman under 30 with Graves' ophthalmopathy.

The gene calls are TRBV19 and TRBJ2-2, with D possibly matching TRBD2 (6 bases). Trimming stripped 9 bases from V and 5 bases from J, with 13 bases between. The CDR3 runs to 13 residues. The germline CDR1 and CDR2 sequences are LNHDA and SQIVND (reference sequence). The CDR3 is CASREYRTGELFF. DNA for the CDR3: TGTGCCAGCCGGGAGTATCGGACCGGGGAGCTGTTTTTT.

This clonotype was seen only once. This sequence joins TRBV28 and TRBJ1-2; 8 positions agree with TRBD1. Trimming removed 6 bases from V and 4 bases from J; junction bases left unmatched: 10. The germline V gene encodes CDR1 MDHEN and CDR2 SYDVKM. The CDR3 length is 15 residues. The DNA for the CDR3 is TGTGCCAGCAGGGGACAGGACAGGAGCGTCTATGGCTACACCTTC. Translating gives CASRGQDRSVYGYTF.

This clonotype was counted many times. The rearrangement links TRBV7-3 to TRBJ2-1, with 12 bases identical to TRBD2. CDR3 size: 15 residues. Per the germline V gene, CDR1 is SGHTA and CDR2 is FQGTGA. With 6 bases clipped from V and 5 bases from J, the junction kept 5 bases outside the gene matches. The CDR3 nucleotides are TGTGCCAGCAGGGCTAGCGGGGGGGCCCACAATGAGCAGTTCTTC. It yields the protein CASRASGGAHNEQFF.

In this sample, this clonotype turned up a few times. This chain links TRBV6-1 with TRBJ2-4; D is perhaps TRBD1 (6 bases). The CDR3 is 15 amino acids. V lost 6 bases, J lost 0 bases, and 12 bases lay in between. Germline V CDR1 and CDR2: MNHNS, SASEGT. CDR3 region: CASSRGGIAKNIQYF. CDR3 sequence (DNA): TGTGCCAGCAGCCGAGGGGGTATAGCCAAAAACATTCAGTACTTC.

The V call is TRBV7-9, the J call TRBJ2-7; perhaps TRBD2 as D (5 bases). This CDR3 comprises 12 residues. CDR1 SEHNR and CDR2 FQNEAQ come from the germline V gene (reference sequence). Trimming took 1 base from V and 6 from J, leaving 7 bases between them. For the CDR3, the DNA is TGTGCCAGCAGCTTAGGGCGGGCCGAGCAGTACTTC. It yields the protein CASSLGRAEQYF.

This rearrangement joins TRBV5-6 to TRBJ2-7; 9 positions match TRBD1. From germline, CDR1 is SGHDT and CDR2 YYEEEE. The CDR3 spans 15 residues. V was clipped by 6 bases and J by 5 bases; unmatched bases: 12. CDR3 DNA sequence: TGTGCCAGCACCCGGACAGGGGACAGTGGGGACGAGCAGTACTTC. Its translation: CASTRTGDSGDEQYF.

In this sample, this clonotype turned up many times. V and J are TRBV7-9 and TRBJ2-7; D ambiguous. The germline V gene has CDR1 SEHNR and CDR2 FQNEAQ (reference sequence). The CDR3 extends over 11 amino acids. V was shortened by 1 base and J by 6 bases, with 4 bases between the two germline ends. The DNA for the CDR3 is TGTGCCAGCAGCTTAGAGACCGAGCAGTACTTC. It encodes CASSLETEQYF.

The V and J genes are TRBV5-1 and TRBJ2-3; D is possibly TRBD2 (5 bases). Per germline, CDR1 SGHRS and CDR2 YFSETQ. V was pared by 4 bases and J by 6 bases, with 15 bases between. The CDR3 totals 14 residues. The CDR3 coding sequence is TGCGCCAGCAGCCCCCTAGGGAGATTGGATACGCAGTATTTT. This encodes CASSPLGRLDTQYF. Full variable domain (missing parts from reference TRBV5-1 and TRBJ2-3): KAGVTQTPRYLIKTRGQQVTLSCSPISGHRSVSWYQQTPGQGLQFLFEYFSETQRNKGNFPGRFSGRQFSNSRSEMNVSTLELGDSALYLCASSPLGRLDTQYFGPGTRLTVL.

This clonotype was observed many times. This sequence joins TRBV10-3 and TRBJ2-1; 7 nucleotides agree with TRBD2. The CDR3 length is 13 residues. Germline CDR1 ENHRY, CDR2 SYGVKD. V gave up 7 bases and J gave up 4 bases; unmatched junction bases: 4. The CDR3 sequence is CAIKASGYNEQFF. CDR3 bases: TGTGCCATCAAAGCTAGCGGATACAATGAGCAGTTCTTC.

This clonotype was detected ten times or more. This chain links TRBV5-1 with TRBJ2-1; D gene unclear. Trimming stripped 1 base from V and 4 bases from J, with 6 bases between. The V gene's germline CDR1 is SGHRS and CDR2 YFSETQ. The CDR3 covers 13 residues. CDR3 protein: CASSLRVYNEQFF. CDR3 nucleotide sequence: TGCGCCAGCAGCTTGCGGGTATACAATGAGCAGTTCTTC.

This clonotype was seen at least ten times. The chain employs TRBV6-1 and TRBJ1-3; a possible D gene is TRBD1 (6 bases). The germline V and J ends were trimmed by 5 bases and 0 bases, with 14 bases remaining between them. The germline gives CDR1 MNHNS, CDR2 SASEGT. The CDR3 length is 16 residues. The CDR3 protein is CASSSLRGHSGNTIYF. The CDR3 region has the DNA TGTGCCAGCAGTTCCCTCCGGGGGCACTCTGGAAACACCATATATTTT.

Many counts were recorded for this clonotype. This chain links TRBV6-1 with TRBJ2-7, with 9 bases aligning to TRBD1. CDR3 size: 14 residues. Unmatched junction bases numbered 11, after V lost 5 bases and J lost 9 bases. Germline V gene sequence: CDR1 MNHNS, CDR2 SASEGT. The CDR3 loop reads CASSTGTGRSGQYF. The CDR3 DNA is TGTGCCAGCAGTACAGGGACAGGGCGTTCGGGGCAGTACTTC.

A remark on this clonotype: A much larger clone is a single base away; this may be a read error. The genes are TRBV16 and TRBJ1-1; D remains unclear. Germline V CDR1 and CDR2: KGHSY, FQNENV. There are 13 residues in the CDR3. Trimming left V 1 base short and J 1 base short, with 4 bases between. The CDR3 reads CASSQLENTEAFF. The CDR3 DNA follows: TGTGCCAGCAGCCAATTAGAGAACACTGAAGCTTTCTTT.

Points on this clonotype: One end of the junction fails to match germline, which may point to a read error. The chain links TRBV27 to TRBJ2-2, with 9 bases aligning to TRBD2. This CDR3 spans 14 amino acids. Per the germline V gene, CDR1 is MNHEY and CDR2 is SMNVEV (reference sequence). CDR3 coding DNA: TGTGCCGGCAGTTCTAGCGGGGTCACCGGGGAGCTGTTTTTT. Translation: CAGSSSGVTGELFF.

This clonotype was picked up many times. V and J are TRBV28 and TRBJ1-2, with D unresolved. CDR1 MDHEN and CDR2 SYDVKM come from the germline V gene. Trimming removed 5 bases at V and 8 bases at J, with 18 bases between. This CDR3 is 14 amino acids long. CDR3 in DNA: TGTGCCAGCAGTCCCTACGACGGAAGGCAGGGCTACACCTTC. As protein: CASSPYDGRQGYTF.